This TCR beta chain was documented in a study of blood T cell repertoires in COVID-19. About the study: T cells, B-cell-depleted T cells, or PBMCs supplied cDNA or gDNA.

The ends were cut back, 4 bases at V and 5 bases at J, with 8 bases in the middle. The CDR3 loop spans 13 amino acids. Germline CDR1 is MNHEY and CDR2 is SMNVEV (reference sequence). This clone was observed a single time. Assay: immunoSEQ multiplex PCR; the TCRdb copy retains only in-frame clones and omits some. In the table there are some 210,000 clones, about 89% of which are singletons. The material sequenced was peripheral blood. The source is a man aged 55 to 70 who had recovered from COVID-19. This sequence joins TRBV27 and TRBJ2-2, with a tentative D call TRBD1 (5 bases). This CDR3 is CASSYRITGELFF. As DNA, the CDR3 is TGTGCCAGCAGTTACAGGATTACCGGGGAGCTGTTTTTT.